What follows are 29 T cell receptor beta chains derived from one specimen sequenced in a study of neoadjuvant nivolumab and ipilimumab in lung cancer. The table came from immunoSEQ multiplex PCR; TCRdb's copy has only in-frame clones and leaves some out. The profile shows some 2,000 clones, about 84% of them singletons. Sequencing was performed on tumor tissue, taken before neoadjuvant nivolumab, alone or with ipilimumab. All receptors come from an adult with non-small cell lung cancer.

This sequence joins TRBV6-1 and TRBJ2-4, with 11 bases fitting TRBD2. V shed 3 bases, J shed 15 bases, and the junction held 7 bases outside the gene matches. This CDR3 has 13 amino acids. CDR1 MNHNS and CDR2 SASEGT come from the germline V gene. CDR3 region: CASSEAGLADGYF. The CDR3, as DNA: TGTGCCAGCAGTGAGGCGGGACTAGCGGATGGGTACTTC.

Only a few counts were recorded for this clone. V usage is TRBV4-2 and J usage is TRBJ2-3, with a tentative D call TRBD1 (6 bases). The V gene's germline CDR1 is LGHNA and CDR2 YNFKEQ. The ends were cut back, 1 base at V and 0 bases at J, with 8 bases in the middle. The CDR3 is 15 residues long. Here the CDR3 DNA reads TGTGCCAGCAGCCAAGGGGGACAAAGCACAGATACGCAGTATTTT. This encodes CASSQGGQSTDTQYF.

The chain carries TRBV9 and TRBJ2-7; D not resolved. This CDR3 comprises 12 residues. V was clipped by 4 bases and J by 5 bases, with 10 bases between them. From germline, CDR1 is SGDLS and CDR2 YYNGEE. The CDR3 region has the DNA TGTGCCAGCAGCCAAAGCAAGGACGAGCAGTACTTC. This encodes CASSQSKDEQYF.

The chain joins TRBV30 to TRBJ1-2; possibly TRBD1 for D (6 bases). Per germline, CDR1 GTSNPN and CDR2 SVGIG (reference sequence). The CDR3 runs to 14 residues. With 8 bases removed from V and 0 bases from J, the gap between germline ends came to 16 bases. CDR3: CAMDRDISNYGYTF. The CDR3 region has the DNA TGTGCCATGGATCGGGACATATCTAACTATGGCTACACCTTC. Full variable domain (missing parts from reference TRBV30 and TRBJ1-2): SQTIHQWPATLVQPVGSPLSLECTVEGTSNPNLYWYRQAAGRGLQLLFYSVGIGQISSEVPQNLSASRPQDRQFILSSKKLLLSDSGFYLCAMDRDISNYGYTFGSGTRLTVV.

The V gene is TRBV5-1, the J gene TRBJ2-5; no clear D. V lost 1 base to trimming and J lost 2 bases, with 12 bases between them. The CDR3 sequence is 15 residues long. CDR1 SGHRS and CDR2 YFSETQ come from the germline V gene. The CDR3 coding sequence is TGCGCCAGCAGCTTGTTATCGCAGAAGCAAGAGACCCAGTACTTC. Translated, it gives CASSLLSQKQETQYF.

This rearrangement joins TRBV6-5 to TRBJ2-3; D gene unclear. This CDR3 comprises 13 residues. Germline V CDR1 and CDR2: MNHEY, SVGAGI. V was cut by 5 bases and J by 6 bases, with 12 bases left in between. CDR3 region: CASSTSAPDTQYF. The CDR3 nucleotides read TGTGCCAGCAGTACGAGCGCCCCGGATACGCAGTATTTT.

The chain is built from TRBV29-1 and TRBJ2-1; 7 bases map to TRBD1. V gave up 6 bases and J gave up 4 bases; unmatched junction bases: 6. CDR3 length: 13 residues. Germline CDR1 and CDR2: SQVTM and ANQGSEA. This CDR3 is CSVAGTDYNEQFF. The CDR3 DNA is TGCAGCGTGGCCGGGACAGATTACAATGAGCAGTTCTTC.

The genes are TRBV13 and TRBJ2-7, with a weak D call TRBD1 (5 bases). Deletions cut 5 bases from V and 0 bases from J, with 17 bases between. The germline CDR1 and CDR2 sequences are PRHDT and FYEKMQ (reference sequence). This CDR3 region has 16 residues. As DNA, the CDR3 is TGTGCCAGCAGCCCCCCCTGGGGCAGGCGCTCCTACGAGCAGTACTTC. Residues: CASSPPWGRRSYEQYF. The full variable domain, with the rest looked up from reference TRBV13 and TRBJ2-7, is AAGVIQSPRHLIKEKRETATLKCYPIPRHDTVYWYQQGPGQDPQFLISFYEKMQSDKGSIPDRFSAQQFSDYHSELNMSSLELGDSALYFCASSPPWGRRSYEQYFGPGTRLTVT.

As regards this clone: A junction end diverges from the germline sequence, so it may reflect a read error. The genes are TRBV19 and TRBJ1-1; no definite D call. The CDR3 spans 13 residues. Germline V CDR1 and CDR2: LNHDA, SQIVND (reference sequence). CDR3 nucleotide sequence: TGTGCCAGTAGTGGAGGGTCGAACATTGAAGCTTTCTTT. Translation gives CASSGGSNIEAFF.

The CDR3 region has the DNA TGTGCCAGCAGTGATGCACTAGCGGGAGTAGATACGCAGTATTTT. It is translated as CASSDALAGVDTQYF. V is TRBV6-4 and J is TRBJ2-3, with TRBD2 matching over 11 bases. V gave up 3 bases and J gave up 5 bases; unmatched junction bases: 4. Germline-derived CDR1 and CDR2 are MRHNA and SNTAGT. The CDR3 covers 15 residues.

The rearrangement uses TRBV19 and TRBJ2-2; D unresolved. The germline V gene encodes CDR1 LNHDA and CDR2 SQIVND (reference sequence). This CDR3 spans 14 amino acids. Between the trimmed V and J ends, which lost 5 bases and 2 bases, there was a span of 9 bases. The CDR3 region is CASSAAVNTGELFF. CDR3 sequence (DNA): TGTGCCAGTAGTGCGGCAGTAAACACCGGGGAGCTGTTTTTT.

The rearrangement joins TRBV2 to TRBJ2-7; weak D call: TRBD2 (5 bases). This CDR3 has 14 residues. V was cut by 6 bases and J by 0 bases, with 12 bases left in between. Germline CDR1 reads SNHLY; CDR2 reads FYNNEI. In DNA form, the CDR3 reads TGTGCCAGCAGAGATAGCGTTTACTCCTACGAGCAGTACTTC. Translating gives CASRDSVYSYEQYF.

The genes are TRBV6-4 and TRBJ2-3; a weak D match, TRBD2 (6 bases). The germline V gene encodes CDR1 MRHNA and CDR2 SNTAGT. Trimming cost V 6 bases and J 3 bases, with 16 bases left between them. The CDR3 is 15 amino acids. The CDR3 sequence: CASREAVRGTDTQYF. The CDR3 DNA is TGTGCCAGCAGGGAGGCGGTCCGGGGGACAGATACGCAGTATTTT.

The V gene is TRBV4-3, the J gene TRBJ2-1, with 8 bases lining up with TRBD2. The CDR3 contains 19 residues. The germline gives CDR1 LGHNA, CDR2 YSLEER. V gave up 0 bases and J gave up 3 bases; unmatched junction bases: 13. The CDR3 protein is CASSQDERERETIYNEQFF. The CDR3 region has the DNA TGCGCCAGCAGCCAAGATGAACGTGAGCGGGAGACCATCTACAATGAGCAGTTCTTC.

The V call is TRBV27, the J call TRBJ2-1; a possible D gene is TRBD1 (6 bases). V was cut by 5 bases and J by 4 bases, with 15 bases left in between. CDR1 is MNHEY, CDR2 SMNVEV, per germline (reference sequence). This CDR3 has 15 residues. The CDR3, as DNA: TGTGCCAGCAGTACCGGGGACACGGCGTACAATGAGCAGTTCTTC. Translated, it gives CASSTGDTAYNEQFF.

The gene calls are TRBV30 and TRBJ2-7; no reliable D call. Germline CDR1 and CDR2: GTSNPN and SVGIG (reference sequence). Trimming took off 8 bases at V and 0 bases at J, with 11 bases between the two ends. The CDR3 is made up of 12 amino acids. The CDR3 region has the DNA TGTGCCGCGGACCTAAGCTCCTACGAGCAGTACTTC. This translates into CAADLSSYEQYF. Full variable domain (remainder filled in from reference TRBV30 and TRBJ2-7): SQTIHQWPATLVQPVGSPLSLECTVEGTSNPNLYWYRQAAGRGLQLLFYSVGIGQISSEVPQNLSASRPQDRQFILSSKKLLLSDSGFYLCAADLSSYEQYFGPGTRLTVT.

V gene TRBV5-1 combines with J gene TRBJ2-7; TRBD2 agrees at 10 bases. The CDR3 runs to 15 residues. Germline V CDR1 and CDR2: SGHRS, YFSETQ. Unmatched junction bases numbered 5, after V lost 3 bases and J lost 2 bases. The CDR3 reads CASSYTLAGAYEQYF. CDR3 nucleotides: TGCGCCAGCAGCTACACTCTAGCGGGAGCCTACGAGCAGTACTTC.

V and J are TRBV7-3 and TRBJ2-7; D not certain. The CDR3 spans 13 residues. Per the germline V gene, CDR1 is SGHTA and CDR2 is FQGTGA. Trimming took 4 bases from V and 4 from J, leaving 11 bases between them. The CDR3 coding sequence is TGTGCCAGCAGCTCCCACAAGGATTACGAGCAGTACTTC. It yields the protein CASSSHKDYEQYF.

This chain links TRBV7-8 with TRBJ2-3, with 12 bases that match TRBD1. CDR1 and CDR2 from the germline V gene are SGHVS and FQNEAQ. The CDR3 has 15 residues. Trimming removed 5 bases from V and 4 bases from J; junction bases left unmatched: 4. CDR3 residues: CASSRGQGAADTQYF. The CDR3 DNA sequence: TGTGCCAGCAGCCGGGGACAGGGGGCTGCAGATACGCAGTATTTT.

This chain joins TRBV11-3 and TRBJ1-1, with a possible D match to TRBD1 (5 bases). Germline CDR1 reads SGHNT; CDR2 reads YENEEA. The germline V and J ends were trimmed by 3 bases and 0 bases, with 17 bases remaining between them. CDR3 size: 17 residues. The CDR3 DNA is TGTGCCAGCAGCTTCCGGGACCCTTTCGGGGTGAACACTGAAGCTTTCTTT. Amino acid sequence: CASSFRDPFGVNTEAFF.

The V and J genes are TRBV7-8 and TRBJ2-3; 7 positions match TRBD2. Germline V gene sequence: CDR1 SGHVS, CDR2 FQNEAQ. This CDR3 contains 17 residues. Trimming cost V 5 bases and J 6 bases; bases outside gene matches: 17. In DNA, the CDR3 is TGTGCCAGCAGCCCCTATGTCTGGCGGGGGTTGATGGATACGCAGTATTTT. Protein sequence: CASSPYVWRGLMDTQYF.

The rearrangement joins TRBV5-8 to TRBJ2-6; 10 bases are a match to TRBD2. The CDR3 sequence is 18 residues long. Germline V CDR1 and CDR2: SGHTS, YDEGEE. J gave up 1 base and V 0 bases, and 4 bases lay outside the gene matches. Written as DNA, the CDR3 is TGTGCCAGCAGCTTGGCTCTAGCGGGAGTATCTGGGGCCAACGTCCTGACTTTC. As protein: CASSLALAGVSGANVLTF.

This clone appeared a single time. This chain joins TRBV6-1 and TRBJ2-7; 9 bases are shared with TRBD2. Trimming took 1 base from V and 0 from J; bases not matched to a gene: 1. The germline gives CDR1 MNHNS, CDR2 SASEGT. This CDR3 region has 15 residues. The CDR3 here is CASSEDSGSSYEQYF. CDR3 bases: TGTGCCAGCAGTGAAGATAGCGGGAGCTCCTACGAGCAGTACTTC.

The chain uses TRBV30 and TRBJ2-5, with 7 bases matching TRBD2. Trimming cost V 1 base and J 3 bases; bases outside gene matches: 5. The V gene's germline CDR1 is GTSNPN and CDR2 SVGIG (reference sequence). This CDR3 region has 14 residues. The CDR3: CAWSAKGLKETQYF. For the CDR3, the DNA is TGTGCCTGGAGTGCTAAGGGACTAAAAGAGACCCAGTACTTC.

J is TRBJ2-3 and V is TRBV10-1, with D unclear. CDR1 and CDR2 (germline): WNHNN, SYGVQD (reference sequence). The CDR3 covers 15 residues. Trimming removed 3 bases at V and 2 bases at J, with 12 bases between. In DNA, the CDR3 is TGCGCCAGCAGTGAACAGATACAAGCCACAGATACGCAGTATTTT. Translating gives CASSEQIQATDTQYF.

The rearrangement uses TRBV28 and TRBJ2-2; D possibly corresponds to TRBD1 (6 bases). Germline-derived CDR1 and CDR2 are MDHEN and SYDVKM. V dropped 8 bases and J dropped 4 bases, with 11 bases sitting between them. The CDR3 length is 13 residues. The CDR3 reads CASGTQLTGELFF. CDR3 nucleotides: TGTGCCAGCGGGACACAACTCACCGGGGAGCTGTTTTTT.

The chain links TRBV29-1 to TRBJ2-3; D is unclear. Germline CDR1 SQVTM, CDR2 ANQGSEA. The CDR3 has 12 residues. With 6 bases removed from V and 7 bases from J, the gap between germline ends came to 14 bases. The CDR3 sequence: CSVETFENTQYF. DNA for the CDR3: TGCAGCGTAGAGACTTTCGAGAATACGCAGTATTTT.

The V gene is TRBV30, the J gene TRBJ1-4, with 7 bases lining up with TRBD1. Germline lookup yields CDR1 GTSNPN and CDR2 SVGIG (reference sequence). The CDR3 has 16 residues. The V and J ends lost 0 bases and 7 bases, in that order; junction bases with no gene match: 11. CDR3 nucleotide sequence: TGTGCCTGGAGTGTCGAGGGGGCCCCCCGGGGTGAAAAACTGTTTTTT. As protein: CAWSVEGAPRGEKLFF.

This chain's CDR3 is CASTLIGDTEAFF. CDR3 DNA sequence: TGCGCCAGCACCCTAATTGGGGACACTGAAGCTTTCTTT. The chain joins TRBV5-1 to TRBJ1-1; D gene uncertain. CDR1 and CDR2 from the germline V gene are SGHRS and YFSETQ. Trimming shortened V by 6 bases and J by 3 bases, and 12 bases separated the two germline ends. This CDR3 has 13 amino acids.